The present T cell receptor (beta chain) was sequenced within a study of PD-1 blockade in classical Hodgkin lymphoma. For the study at large: Once every 2 weeks, patients received intravenous nivolumab at 3 mg/kg.

The V end lost 3 bases, the J end lost 8 bases, and 13 bases lay between the germline ends. This CDR3 contains 12 residues. Germline V gene sequence: CDR1 GTSNPN, CDR2 SVGIG (reference sequence). All patients relapsed after autologous stem cell transplantation, and brentuximab vedotin exposure varied. Using immunoSEQ multiplex PCR, the repertoire was profiled, and TCRdb retains in-frame clones only, with some absent. Of 84,000 or so clones listed, about nine tenths were seen once; the top ten hold 2.6%. Broader study findings: Underlying causes for the observed repertoire differences were not defined, possibly disease activity or prior therapy.

This clone occurred a few times. Its antigen is currently unknown. The input for sequencing was peripheral blood mononuclear cells (PBMCs), taken before the second cycle of nivolumab. This TCR was sampled from a human donor with classical Hodgkin lymphoma. The gene calls are TRBV30 and TRBJ1-2, with D possibly being TRBD1 (5 bases). The CDR3 region is CAWSDYGDGYTF. The CDR3 DNA follows: TGTGCCTGGAGCGACTATGGGGACGGCTACACCTTC.